Following are 30 T cell receptor beta chains from one sample sequenced in a study of blood T cell repertoires in COVID-19. Profiling relied on immunoSEQ multiplex PCR, and the TCRdb table lists in-frame clones only, not all of them. Counted here are roughly 220,000 clones, around 86% occurring once; the ten biggest clones make up around 2.7%. Source material: peripheral blood. These receptors originate from a man aged 60 to 75 with acute or convalescent COVID-19.

The count of this clone is one. The chain couples TRBV3-1 (or the pseudogene TRBV3-2) to TRBJ2-2; 9 bases are a match to TRBD2. This CDR3 has 16 amino acids. From germline, CDR1 is LGHDT and CDR2 YNNKEL (reference sequence). V gave up 1 base and J gave up 0 bases; unmatched junction bases: 0. The CDR3 sequence: CASSQGGGANTGELFF. CDR3 nucleotides: TGTGCCAGCAGCCAAGGCGGGGGGGCGAACACCGGGGAGCTGTTTTTT.

The chain recombines TRBV23-1 with TRBJ2-4, with a possible D match to TRBD1 (5 bases). Being an ORF, TRBV23-1 has a function that is uncertain. Trimming stripped 0 bases from V and 1 base from J, with 13 bases between. There are 17 residues in the CDR3. In DNA form, the CDR3 reads TGCGCCAGCAGTCAATCGGGGCAGGGTTCCGCCAAAAACATTCAGTACTTC. Encoded protein: CASSQSGQGSAKNIQYF.

The chain uses TRBV19 and TRBJ2-2, with 10 bases matching TRBD1. Germline CDR1 is LNHDA and CDR2 is SQIVND (reference sequence). The CDR3 has 16 amino acids. With V trimmed by 5 bases and J by 0 bases, 3 bases remained unmatched. CDR3 sequence reads: CASSPGQGANTGELFF. CDR3 nucleotides: TGTGCCAGTAGTCCCGGACAGGGGGCGAACACCGGGGAGCTGTTTTTT. The full variable domain, its missing parts supplied by reference TRBV19 and TRBJ2-2, is DGGITQSPKYLFRKEGQNVTLSCEQNLNHDAMYWYRQDPGQGLRLIYYSQIVNDFQKGDIAEGYSVSREKKESFPLTVTSAQKNPTAFYLCASSPGQGANTGELFFGEGSRLTVL.

The chain recombines TRBV5-8 with TRBJ2-5; 9 bases are shared with TRBD2. Trimming cost V 0 bases and J 1 base; bases outside gene matches: 4. Germline assignment: CDR1 SGHTS and CDR2 YDEGEE. The CDR3 extends over 16 amino acids. The CDR3 protein is CASSLGSGGLQETQYF. CDR3 in DNA: TGTGCCAGCAGCTTGGGTAGCGGGGGACTCCAAGAGACCCAGTACTTC.

CDR3 bases: TGTGCCAGCAGCCAAGCGGGACTAGGTACGCAGTATTTT. Its protein product is CASSQAGLGTQYF. The chain recombines TRBV3-1 (or the pseudogene TRBV3-2) with TRBJ2-3; 8 bases align to TRBD2. Germline CDR1 is LGHDT and CDR2 is YNNKEL (reference sequence). V lost 1 base to trimming and J lost 8 bases; unmatched junction nucleotides: 2. The CDR3 has 13 residues.

The chain is built from TRBV7-3 and TRBJ2-5; TRBD1 matches 7 bases. J was trimmed by 7 bases and V by 5 bases; bases with no gene match: 10. The CDR3 is 14 residues long. Germline-derived CDR1 and CDR2 are SGHTA and FQGTGA. The CDR3, as DNA: TGTGCCAGCAGCGGGGGACAGCCAGGGGCGACCCAGTACTTC. As protein: CASSGGQPGATQYF.

CDR3 coding DNA: TGCGCCAGCAGCCAATATGACAGGGAAGGCGAGCAGTACTTC. It specifies CASSQYDREGEQYF. The rearrangement links TRBV4-1 to TRBJ2-7; TRBD1 aligns across 7 bases. The ends lost 2 bases at V and 6 bases at J; junction bases unmatched: 7. Germline V gives CDR1 MGHRA, CDR2 YSYEKL. The CDR3 length is 14 residues.

J is TRBJ2-5 and V is TRBV6-5; 8 positions agree with TRBD1. Unmatched junction bases numbered 6, after V lost 4 bases and J lost 2 bases. This CDR3 comprises 15 residues. Germline V lookup: CDR1 MNHEY, CDR2 SVGAGI. CDR3 sequence (DNA): TGTGCCAGCAGTTCCTTTAGACAGGGGCAAGAGACCCAGTACTTC. Protein product: CASSSFRQGQETQYF.

The CDR3 DNA sequence: TGTGCCAGCAGACGTCCCGGGACAGGGGGTGCCACCGGGGAGCTGTTTTTT. Residues: CASRRPGTGGATGELFF. The gene calls are TRBV28 and TRBJ2-2; 11 bases agree with TRBD1. Germline CDR1 and CDR2: MDHEN and SYDVKM. This CDR3 is built from 17 residues. Trimming took 6 bases from V and 4 from J; bases not matched to a gene: 10.

The rearrangement uses TRBV2 and TRBJ1-3; 9 nucleotides match TRBD1. The CDR3 loop spans 18 amino acids. CDR1 and CDR2 (germline): SNHLY, FYNNEI. With 1 base clipped from V and 0 bases from J, the junction kept 7 bases outside the gene matches. This CDR3 reads CASSEDRQGVGSGNTIYF. The CDR3 nucleotides are TGTGCCAGCAGTGAAGATAGACAGGGGGTCGGCTCTGGAAACACCATATATTTT. Full variable domain (remainder filled in from reference TRBV2 and TRBJ1-3): EPEVTQTPSHQVTQMGQEVILRCVPISNHLYFYWYRQILGQKVEFLVSFYNNEISEKSEIFDDQFSVERPDGSNFTLKIRSTKLEDSAMYFCASSEDRQGVGSGNTIYFGEGSWLTVV.

This chain uses TRBV6-2 or TRBV6-3 with TRBJ1-2; weak D call: TRBD1 (6 bases). The CDR3 length is 13 residues. Trimming left V 0 bases short and J 6 bases short, with 8 bases between. The germline V gene has CDR1 MNHEY and CDR2 SVGEGT. The CDR3 loop reads CASSYSRGDGYTF. DNA of the CDR3: TGTGCCAGCAGTTACTCCAGGGGTGATGGCTACACCTTC.

The chain links TRBV27 to TRBJ2-1; 8 bases agree with TRBD1. Germline CDR1 and CDR2: MNHEY and SMNVEV (reference sequence). Trimming removed 0 bases from V and 8 bases from J; junction bases left unmatched: 6. The CDR3 has 15 amino acids. Here the CDR3 reads CASSLSGRGLDEQFF. The CDR3 DNA sequence: TGTGCCAGCAGTTTATCGGGCAGGGGGCTCGATGAGCAGTTCTTC.

This rearrangement joins TRBV12-3 or TRBV12-4 to TRBJ1-2; D possibly corresponds to TRBD1 (5 bases). The CDR3 consists of 11 residues. Trimming pared 2 bases from V and 8 bases from J, leaving 6 bases between. The CDR3 DNA reads as TGTGCCAGCAGTTTACGGGGGGGCTACACCTTC. It translates to CASSLRGGYTF.

The count of this clone is one. The V gene is TRBV4-1, the J gene TRBJ2-7, with TRBD2 as a possible D gene (6 bases). This CDR3 is 16 amino acids long. V was shortened by 3 bases and J by 3 bases, with 18 bases between the two germline ends. Per the germline V gene, CDR1 is MGHRA and CDR2 is YSYEKL. CDR3 region: CASSQGGPILRYEQYF. CDR3 in DNA: TGCGCCAGCAGCCAGGGAGGACCGATCTTGCGCTACGAGCAGTACTTC.

This clone has only one observation. V is TRBV6-6 and J is TRBJ1-2; D might be TRBD1 (5 bases). Germline-derived CDR1 and CDR2 are MNHNY and SVGAGI (reference sequence). CDR3 length: 16 amino acids. Deletions cut 5 bases from V and 4 bases from J, with 20 bases between. The CDR3 nucleotides read TGTGCCAGCAGTCACCACCCCCGGGGAGGGGCCTATGGCTACACCTTC. It translates to CASSHHPRGGAYGYTF.

The gene calls are TRBV18 and TRBJ1-1, with 7 bases aligning to TRBD1. Trimming removed 7 bases from V and 8 bases from J; junction bases left unmatched: 10. CDR3 length: 13 residues. Germline assignment: CDR1 KGHSH and CDR2 LQKENI. This CDR3 reads CASLQGQLSEAFF. DNA for the CDR3: TGTGCCAGCTTACAGGGACAGCTCTCAGAAGCTTTCTTT.

About this clone itself: At one of its ends the junction is not consistent with the germline gene, which may arise from a read error. V usage is TRBV3-1 (or the pseudogene TRBV3-2) and J usage is TRBJ1-2; no definite D call. Germline V gene lookup returns CDR1 LGHDT and CDR2 YNNKEL (reference sequence). The CDR3 contains 16 residues. CDR3 sequence reads: CASSQDHPGVNSGYTF. As DNA, the CDR3 is TGTGCCAGCAGCCAAGACCACCCAGGTGTCAACTCTGGCTACACCTTC.

V and J are TRBV7-2 and TRBJ1-5, with TRBD1 identical over 9 bases. J gave up 1 base and V 3 bases, and 13 bases lay outside the gene matches. This CDR3 is built from 19 residues. CDR1 is SGHTA, CDR2 FQGNSA, per germline. The CDR3 loop reads CASSFAGTGRVGSNQPQHF. CDR3 sequence (DNA): TGTGCCAGCAGCTTCGCTGGGACAGGGAGAGTGGGCAGCAATCAGCCCCAGCATTTT.

The V and J genes are TRBV10-1 and TRBJ2-7; 9 bases match TRBD1. CDR1 is WNHNN and CDR2 is SYGVQD in the germline V gene (reference sequence). This CDR3 is built from 14 residues. The V and J ends lost 5 bases and 5 bases, in that order; junction bases with no gene match: 7. This chain's CDR3 is CASSLMGQGNEQYF. The CDR3 nucleotides are TGCGCCAGCAGTCTGATGGGACAGGGAAACGAGCAGTACTTC.

The chain couples TRBV7-2 to TRBJ2-7; possibly TRBD1 for D (6 bases). Trimming pared 5 bases from V and 0 bases from J, leaving 11 bases between. Looked up from germline, CDR1 is SGHTA and CDR2 is FQGNSA. This CDR3 region has 14 residues. This CDR3 reads CASSLDRNSYEQYF. The CDR3 bases are TGTGCCAGCAGCCTGGACAGAAACTCCTACGAGCAGTACTTC.

The chain is built from TRBV7-7 and TRBJ2-2; the D gene is possibly TRBD1 (6 bases). V was clipped by 6 bases and J by 2 bases, with 16 bases between them. Germline CDR1 is SSHAT and CDR2 is FNYEAQ (reference sequence). The CDR3 runs to 16 residues. CDR3 DNA: TGTGCCAGCAGTTTGCCCCTACAGGGTAACACCGGGGAGCTGTTTTTT. Its translation: CASSLPLQGNTGELFF. Using reference TRBV7-7 and TRBJ2-2 for the parts outside the CDR3, the full variable domain is GAGVSQSPRYKVTKRGQDVTLRCDPISSHATLYWYQQALGQGPEFLTYFNYEAQPDKSGLPSDRFSAERPEGSISTLTIQRTEQRDSAMYRCASSLPLQGNTGELFFGEGSRLTVL.

The V call is TRBV29-1, the J call TRBJ2-1; D uncertain. In germline, CDR1 is SQVTM, CDR2 ANQGSEA. The V and J ends lost 4 bases and 5 bases respectively, with 9 bases between them. The CDR3 totals 12 residues. Written as DNA, the CDR3 is TGCAGCGTTGTTCTGGCAGACAATGAGCAGTTCTTC. It yields the protein CSVVLADNEQFF.

This clone was recorded once. At one end the junction does not follow the germline gene, possibly because of a read error. The chain has TRBV19 and TRBJ2-3, with D unclear. Germline CDR1 LNHDA, CDR2 SQIVND (reference sequence). The CDR3 has 13 residues. This CDR3 reads CASNPGITDAQYF. The CDR3 bases are TGTGCCAGTAACCCAGGAATCACAGATGCGCAGTATTTT.

The rearrangement links TRBV29-1 to TRBJ2-2; 7 bases fit TRBD1. The CDR3 spans 15 residues. Germline CDR1 reads SQVTM; CDR2 reads ANQGSEA. J gave up 4 bases and V 6 bases, and 11 bases lay outside the gene matches. The CDR3 loop is CSVYKTGWGTGELFF. The CDR3 coding sequence is TGCAGCGTGTATAAGACAGGGTGGGGCACCGGGGAGCTGTTTTTT.

The chain combines TRBV2 with TRBJ1-2, with D possibly matching TRBD1 (5 bases). Germline values: CDR1 SNHLY, CDR2 FYNNEI. The CDR3 contains 15 residues. V dropped 6 bases and J dropped 8 bases, with 22 bases sitting between them. The CDR3 here is CASRPGTLSLFGYTF. In DNA form, the CDR3 reads TGTGCCAGCAGGCCCGGGACTCTCTCCCTCTTCGGCTACACCTTC.

The gene calls are TRBV12-3 or TRBV12-4 and TRBJ1-3; D might be TRBD1 (5 bases). The CDR3 covers 13 residues. Trimming took 6 bases from V and 5 from J, leaving 11 bases between them. The CDR3 sequence: CASRPRGRNTIYF. DNA for the CDR3: TGTGCCAGCAGGCCCCGGGGGAGAAACACCATATATTTT.

The chain carries TRBV9 and TRBJ2-1; 9 bases match TRBD1. CDR1 is SGDLS, CDR2 YYNGEE, per germline. CDR3 length: 15 amino acids. Trimming cost V 4 bases and J 9 bases; bases outside gene matches: 11. CDR3 region: CASSPTGQGQGEQFF. The CDR3 bases are TGTGCCAGCAGCCCGACGGGACAGGGTCAGGGTGAGCAGTTCTTC.

This chain joins TRBV4-3 and TRBJ1-1; D possibly corresponds to TRBD1 (5 bases). Trimming cost V 0 bases and J 4 bases, with 12 bases left between them. The CDR3 length is 15 residues. Per the germline V gene, CDR1 is LGHNA and CDR2 is YSLEER. CDR3 sequence reads: CASSQDSGFSTEAFF. In DNA form, the CDR3 reads TGCGCCAGCAGCCAAGATTCAGGGTTCTCCACTGAAGCTTTCTTT.

This chain uses TRBV27 with TRBJ2-7, with 8 bases aligning to TRBD1. The germline gives CDR1 MNHEY, CDR2 SMNVEV (reference sequence). The CDR3 runs 17 residues. Trimming cost V 5 bases and J 0 bases; bases outside gene matches: 12. In DNA form, the CDR3 reads TGTGCCAGCAGTCCACGGACAGGGACCAGAGGCTCCTACGAGCAGTACTTC. Translated, it gives CASSPRTGTRGSYEQYF.

This clone was seen a single time. The chain links TRBV4-2 to TRBJ1-2; 8 bases are shared with TRBD1. The CDR3 runs 14 residues. In germline, CDR1 is LGHNA, CDR2 YNFKEQ. Unmatched junction bases numbered 2, after V lost 2 bases and J lost 3 bases. The CDR3: CASSQKTGDYGYTF. As DNA, the CDR3 is TGTGCCAGCAGCCAAAAGACAGGGGACTATGGCTACACCTTC.